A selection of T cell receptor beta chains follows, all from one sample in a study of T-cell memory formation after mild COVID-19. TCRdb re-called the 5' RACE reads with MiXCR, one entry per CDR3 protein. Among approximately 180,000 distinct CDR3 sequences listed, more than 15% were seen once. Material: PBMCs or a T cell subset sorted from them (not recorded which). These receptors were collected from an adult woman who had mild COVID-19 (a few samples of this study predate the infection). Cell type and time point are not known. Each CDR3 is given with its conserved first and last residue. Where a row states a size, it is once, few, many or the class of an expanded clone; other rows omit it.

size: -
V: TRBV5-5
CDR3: CASSPRTASGGNQPQHF

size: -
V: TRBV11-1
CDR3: CASSPTSGTGAIVLTF

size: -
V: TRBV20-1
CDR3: CSARERGDTGGIQYF

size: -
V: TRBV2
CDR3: CASSGRPGQGTDTQYF

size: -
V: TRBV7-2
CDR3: CASSLDRIVSPLHF

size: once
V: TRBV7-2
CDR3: CASQGASGRASEQYF

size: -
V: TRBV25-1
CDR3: CASRRQGGNYEQYF

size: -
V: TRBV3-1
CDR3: CASSMGGTQNTEAFF

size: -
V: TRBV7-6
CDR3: CASASGGAKNIQYF

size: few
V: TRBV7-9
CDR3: CASSQIAGPYNEQFF

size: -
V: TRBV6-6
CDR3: CASSYLSPGRNTEAFF

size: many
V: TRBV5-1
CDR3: CASSTRGTEAFF

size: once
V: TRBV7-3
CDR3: CASSLEGGAGANVLTF

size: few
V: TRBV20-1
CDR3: CSARDTQGNSAGELFF

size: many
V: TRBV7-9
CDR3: CASSLAGVRRGSLFNEQFF

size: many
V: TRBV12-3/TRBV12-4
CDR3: CASSSLGYEQYF

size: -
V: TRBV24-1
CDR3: CATSDFGKQFF

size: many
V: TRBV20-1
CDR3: CSAVSGGAGNEQFF

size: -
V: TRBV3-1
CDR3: CASSETGRGRWNGNQPQHF

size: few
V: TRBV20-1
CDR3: CSARIHEPSPLHF

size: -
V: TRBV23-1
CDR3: CASSRPEQYF

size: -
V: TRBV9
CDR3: CASSADRGSSYEQYF

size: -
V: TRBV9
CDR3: CASSVGLAGGEQETQYF

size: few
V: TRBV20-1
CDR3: CSASGQSSSGNTIYF

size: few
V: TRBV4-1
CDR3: CASSQDGTRQGLVGNQPQHF

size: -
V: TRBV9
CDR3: CASSEGQGVGSYNEQFF

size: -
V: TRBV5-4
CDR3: CASSRPDNEQFF

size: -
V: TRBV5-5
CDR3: CASSSKTGNFDNEQFF

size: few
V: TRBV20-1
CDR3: CSAAGTGERGYTF

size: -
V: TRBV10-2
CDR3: CASRWDSRNSPLHF

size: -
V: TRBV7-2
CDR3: CASSRDRGLGQPQHF

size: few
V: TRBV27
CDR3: CASSLRGGTEAFF

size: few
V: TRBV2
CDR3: CASSLRDRTDTQYF

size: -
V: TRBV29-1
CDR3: CSVRGTGNNTGELFF

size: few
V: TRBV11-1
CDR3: CASSHDRGRSTDTQYF